The 9 T cell receptor beta chains given below trace back to one sample, sequenced in a study of beta chain features in type 1 diabetes. Expressed TCRB transcripts were sequenced because the isolated RNA had all been reverse transcribed beforehand. The data were produced by immunoSEQ multiplex PCR, yet TCRdb's version contains in-frame clones alone and is incomplete. This table has roughly 730,000 clones, 10% to 15% appearing once. Their antigen targets remain unknown. Study findings and constraints: When Type 1 diabetes patients were examined, their TCRB CDR3s proved moderately but significantly shorter in all four CD4+ subsets.

The sequenced sample was naive CD4+ T cells from blood. The receptors originated from a man between 18 and 35 years old with type 1 diabetes.

The rearrangement links TRBV6-5 to TRBJ2-4, with D unresolved. Trimming pared 8 bases from V and 6 bases from J, leaving 11 bases between. The CDR3 runs 12 residues. Germline V CDR1 and CDR2: MNHEY, SVGAGI. CDR3 bases: TGTGCCAGCGGGGATCTCGGAAACATTCAGTACTTC. Translation gives CASGDLGNIQYF.

The CDR3 nucleotides are TGTGCCAGCAGTCGCATCACAGATACGCAGTATTTT. Translating gives CASSRITDTQYF. The chain is built from TRBV6-5 and TRBJ2-3, with D unclear. Germline lookup yields CDR1 MNHEY and CDR2 SVGAGI. The CDR3 totals 12 residues. V was cut by 5 bases and J by 2 bases, with 5 bases left in between.

The chain employs TRBV5-4 and TRBJ1-4, with TRBD1 matching over 11 bases. The V segment lost 4 bases and the J segment 6 bases; nucleotides outside the gene matches: 8. The CDR3 length is 16 residues. Germline CDR1 is SGHNT and CDR2 is YYREEE (reference sequence). The CDR3 DNA follows: TGTGCCAGCAGCGCCCCGGCGGGACAGGGGGATGAAAAACTGTTTTTT. This sequence encodes CASSAPAGQGDEKLFF.

The chain couples TRBV29-1 to TRBJ1-2; D ambiguous. Deletions cut 2 bases from V and 2 bases from J, with 9 bases between. The CDR3 is 13 amino acids. The germline V gene has CDR1 SQVTM and CDR2 ANQGSEA. CDR3 protein: CSVEQWSNYGYTF. The CDR3 DNA sequence: TGCAGCGTTGAACAGTGGTCCAACTATGGCTACACCTTC.

In its sample, this clone was seen a few times. The chain carries TRBV9 and TRBJ1-5; 9 bases agree with TRBD1. The CDR3 sequence is 14 residues long. The germline V gene encodes CDR1 SGDLS and CDR2 YYNGEE. Trimming took 3 bases from V and 4 from J; bases not matched to a gene: 2. Here the CDR3 reads CASSETGGNQPQHF. The CDR3 coding sequence is TGTGCCAGCAGCGAGACAGGGGGAAATCAGCCCCAGCATTTT.

The V and J genes are TRBV13 and TRBJ2-3; 7 bases are a match to TRBD1. Germline V CDR1 and CDR2: PRHDT, FYEKMQ (reference sequence). The V gene end was trimmed by 5 bases and the J gene end by 1 base; junction bases not matched to a gene: 9. This CDR3 spans 16 amino acids. For the CDR3, the DNA is TGTGCCAGCAGCGTCAAAGGGGGCTGGGGCACAGATACGCAGTATTTT. It specifies CASSVKGGWGTDTQYF.

V usage is TRBV2 and J usage is TRBJ1-6; possibly TRBD1 for D (6 bases). CDR1 is SNHLY and CDR2 is FYNNEI in the germline V gene. The CDR3 is 20 residues long. V lost 6 bases to trimming and J lost 3 bases, with 27 bases between them. The CDR3 DNA follows: TGTGCCAGCAGCCCGACAGGAACGGGCACCACCGTGGGCTATAATTCACCCCTCCACTTT. This encodes CASSPTGTGTTVGYNSPLHF.

This clone appeared a few times. The CDR3: CASSPNQGVRDTGELFF. The CDR3 region has the DNA TGTGCCAGCAGCCCCAACCAGGGGGTCAGGGACACCGGGGAGCTGTTTTTT. This chain connects TRBV9 to TRBJ2-2, with TRBD1 matching 7 bases. This CDR3 contains 17 residues. Trimming cost V 4 bases and J 3 bases; bases outside gene matches: 12. CDR1 SGDLS and CDR2 YYNGEE come from the germline V gene.

CDR3 protein: CASSFQVGTQETQYF. The CDR3 DNA follows: TGCGCCAGCAGCTTTCAGGTTGGAACACAAGAGACCCAGTACTTC. The rearrangement joins TRBV5-1 to TRBJ2-5; D gene unclear. CDR1 is SGHRS and CDR2 is YFSETQ in the germline V gene. CDR3 length equals 15 residues. Trimming removed 2 bases from V and 2 bases from J, with 13 bases in between.